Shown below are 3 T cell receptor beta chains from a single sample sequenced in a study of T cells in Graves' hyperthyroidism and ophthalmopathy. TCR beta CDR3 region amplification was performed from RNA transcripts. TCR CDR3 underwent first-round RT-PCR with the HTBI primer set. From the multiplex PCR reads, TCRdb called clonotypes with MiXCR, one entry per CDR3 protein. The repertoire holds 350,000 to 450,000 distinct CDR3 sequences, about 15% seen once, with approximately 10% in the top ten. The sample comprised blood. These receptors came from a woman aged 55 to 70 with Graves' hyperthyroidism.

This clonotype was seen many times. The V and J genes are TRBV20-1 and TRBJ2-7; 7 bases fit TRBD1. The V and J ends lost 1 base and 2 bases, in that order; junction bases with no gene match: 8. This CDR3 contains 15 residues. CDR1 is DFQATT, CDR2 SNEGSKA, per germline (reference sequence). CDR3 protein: CSARVEDRSPYEQYF. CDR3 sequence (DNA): TGCAGTGCTAGAGTCGAGGACAGGTCCCCCTACGAGCAGTACTTC.

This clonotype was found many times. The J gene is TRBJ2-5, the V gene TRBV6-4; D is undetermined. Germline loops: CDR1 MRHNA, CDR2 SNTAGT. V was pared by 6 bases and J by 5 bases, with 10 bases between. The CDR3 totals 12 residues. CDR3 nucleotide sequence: TGTGCCAGCAGAGGGCCCAGGGAGACCCAGTACTTC. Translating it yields CASRGPRETQYF.

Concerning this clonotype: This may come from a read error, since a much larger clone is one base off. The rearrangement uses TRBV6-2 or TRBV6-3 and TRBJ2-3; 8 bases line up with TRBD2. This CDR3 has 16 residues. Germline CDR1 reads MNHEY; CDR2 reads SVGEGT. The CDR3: CVSRSPAGATADTQYF. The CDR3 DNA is TGTGTCAGCAGGTCCCCAGCGGGAGCCACAGCAGATACGCAGTATTTT.